The TCR beta chain described here comes from a study of T cells in women clearing cervical HPV infection. Study-wide background: Case blood was drawn when the lesion was first found; control blood after infection became undetectable.

This CDR3 comprises 13 residues. V lost 0 bases to trimming and J lost 3 bases, with 3 bases between them. Looked up from germline, CDR1 is KGHSH and CDR2 is LQKENI. All participants had a single incident cervical HPV16 infection, and prevalent HPV16 infections were excluded. HPV was found by MY09/MY11 PCR and dot-blot genotyping. Concerning this clone itself: The read terminates 3 residues before the CDR3 end, so the remaining end is supplied by the germline J gene.

Sequencing was performed with immunoSEQ multiplex PCR; in TCRdb, only in-frame clones are kept and a portion is missing. Here the sample table reports about 46,000 clones. Sequencing was carried out using blood buffy coat. The chain is built from TRBV18 and TRBJ1-3; no definite D call. This receptor was taken from a woman aged 18 to 75 with a cervical HPV16 infection that either progressed to CIN3+ or cleared (not recorded which). The CDR3 region is CASSPPSGNTIYF. The DNA read from the CDR3 is TGTGCCAGCTCACCACCCAGTGGAAACACC.